What follows is one T cell receptor beta chain and its context. The sample originates from a study of blood T cell repertoires in COVID-19. For the study at large: PBMCs, B-cell-depleted T cells, or T cells were the source of the cDNA or gDNA that made up the material.

Original analysis: For nucleated cells, counts were estimated from reference gene primer amplification. Only in-frame clones appear in the TCRdb table, and some are missing; sequencing was by immunoSEQ multiplex PCR. V and J calls and clone size come straight from that table; D and trimming were deduced from the DNA. This table holds roughly 170,000 clones, approximately 87% found once. Germline lookup yields CDR1 SGHTA and CDR2 FQGTGA. The length of the CDR3 is 16 residues. Losses at the gene ends were 5 bases for V and 4 bases for J; bases not matched to a gene: 8. The receptor comes from a woman younger than 30 who had recovered from COVID-19. The sequencing sample was made of peripheral blood. The chain employs TRBV7-3 and TRBJ2-1, with 10 bases fitting TRBD1. CDR3 in DNA: TGTGCCAGCAGCCACGGGACAGGGGTCTATTACAATGAGCAGTTCTTC. Translation: CASSHGTGVYYNEQFF.